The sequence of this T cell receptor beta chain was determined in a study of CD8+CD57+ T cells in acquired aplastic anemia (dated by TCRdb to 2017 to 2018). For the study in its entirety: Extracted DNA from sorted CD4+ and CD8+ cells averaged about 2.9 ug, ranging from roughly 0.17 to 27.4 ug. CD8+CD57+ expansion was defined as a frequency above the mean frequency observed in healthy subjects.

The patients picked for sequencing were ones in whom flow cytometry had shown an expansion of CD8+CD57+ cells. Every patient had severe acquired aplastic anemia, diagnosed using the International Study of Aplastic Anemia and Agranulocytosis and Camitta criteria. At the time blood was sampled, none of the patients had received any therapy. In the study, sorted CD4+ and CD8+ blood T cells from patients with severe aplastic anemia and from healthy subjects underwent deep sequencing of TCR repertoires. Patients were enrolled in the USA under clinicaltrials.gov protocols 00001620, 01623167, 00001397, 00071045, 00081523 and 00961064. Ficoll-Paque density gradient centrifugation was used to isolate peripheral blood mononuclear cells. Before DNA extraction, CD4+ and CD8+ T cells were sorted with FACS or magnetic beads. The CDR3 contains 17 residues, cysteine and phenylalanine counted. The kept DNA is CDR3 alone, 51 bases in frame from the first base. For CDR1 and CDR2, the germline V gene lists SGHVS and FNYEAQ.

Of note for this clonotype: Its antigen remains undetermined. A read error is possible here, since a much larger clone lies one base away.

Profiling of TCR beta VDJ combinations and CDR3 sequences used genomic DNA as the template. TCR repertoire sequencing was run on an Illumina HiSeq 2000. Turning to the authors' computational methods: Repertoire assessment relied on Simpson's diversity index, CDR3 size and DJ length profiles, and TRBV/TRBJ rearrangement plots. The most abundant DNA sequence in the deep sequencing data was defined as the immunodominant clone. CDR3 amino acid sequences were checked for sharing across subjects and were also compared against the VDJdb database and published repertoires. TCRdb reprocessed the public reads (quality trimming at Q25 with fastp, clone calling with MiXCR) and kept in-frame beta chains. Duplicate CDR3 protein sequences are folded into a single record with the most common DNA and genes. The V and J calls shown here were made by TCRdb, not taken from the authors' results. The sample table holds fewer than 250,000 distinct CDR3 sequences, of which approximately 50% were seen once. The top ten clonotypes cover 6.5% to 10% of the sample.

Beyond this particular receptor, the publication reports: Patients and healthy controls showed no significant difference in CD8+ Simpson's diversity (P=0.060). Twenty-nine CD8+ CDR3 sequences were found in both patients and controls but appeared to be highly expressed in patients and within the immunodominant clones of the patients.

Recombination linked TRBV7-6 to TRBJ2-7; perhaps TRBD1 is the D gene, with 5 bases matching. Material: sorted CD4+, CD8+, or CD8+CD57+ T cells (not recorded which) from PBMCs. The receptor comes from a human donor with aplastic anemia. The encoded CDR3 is CASSLVVVIRGGYGQYF. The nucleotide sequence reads TGTGCCAGCAGCTTAGTCGTAGTAATTAGGGGTGGCTACGGGCAGTACTTC.